The rows below give T cell receptor beta chains drawn from one sample of a study of T cell repertoires in cytomegalovirus infection. No cognate antigen is known for these TCRs. TCRdb re-called the reads through MiXCR, storing one row per CDR3 protein. The sample gives a few hundred thousand distinct CDR3 sequences, 40% to 50% of which show up once; about 45% is in the top ten. The sequencing used cultured PBMCs, collected from culture after CMV antigen stimulation. These receptors came from a human donor in good health (CMV status not recorded). Some clones in this sample may be carry-over from other donors' samples. CDR3s include the opening cysteine and the closing phenylalanine or tryptophan. The D gene is left open where the match is weak. The size of a clone is reported for some rows only, either as once, few or many, or as a class for expanded clones.

j_call v_call d_call clone_size cdr3_nt cdr3_aa
TRBJ2-1 TRBV11-2 TRBD2 NA TGTGCCAGCAGCTTAGTTAGCGGGGGGGCGGGAGAGCAGTTCTTC CASSLVSGGAGEQFF
TRBJ2-7 TRBV7-8 NA many TGTGCCAGCAGCTTAGCGCCTATAAGTAAGGGTGGGCAGTACTTC CASSLAPISKGGQYF
TRBJ2-3 TRBV4-1 NA few TGCGCCAGCAGCCAAGAGGCGGACACAGATACGCAGTATTTT CASSQEADTDTQYF
TRBJ2-3 TRBV12-3/TRBV12-4 TRBD2 few TGTGCCAGCCTCGGGACTAGCGGGAGTGTTGTCACAGATACGCAGTATTTT CASLGTSGSVVTDTQYF
TRBJ1-5 TRBV19 TRBD1 once TGTGCCAGTAGTCCCTCCGACAGGGGCCAGCCCCAGCATTTT CASSPSDRGQPQHF
TRBJ2-7 TRBV7-9 NA few TGTGCCAGCAGCTTTCGGGGGACTGGCTACGAGCAGTACTTC CASSFRGTGYEQYF
TRBJ2-3 TRBV4-1 TRBD1 NA TGCGCCAGCAGCCAAGATGATGTCCCTGACAGGGAAGGCACAGATACGCAGTATTTT CASSQDDVPDREGTDTQYF
TRBJ2-7 TRBV4-1 TRBD1 few TGCGCCAGCAGCCAAGTTCCCGGGACAGGATCCTACGAGCAGTACTTC CASSQVPGTGSYEQYF
TRBJ1-1 TRBV20-1 NA once TGCAGTGCTAGAGATTTAGAATCCAACACTGAAGCTTTCTTT CSARDLESNTEAFF
TRBJ2-7 TRBV29-1 TRBD2 once TGCAGCGTTGAAGGGGGGACTAGCGGCTACGAGCAGTACTTC CSVEGGTSGYEQYF
TRBJ1-1 TRBV7-8 NA NA TGTGCCAGCAGCGTCAGTCCGGGACCCAGCACTGAAGCTTTCTTT CASSVSPGPSTEAFF
TRBJ2-1 TRBV15 TRBD2 NA TGTGCCACCAGCAGAGATGGTTTGTGGGCTAGCGGGGGGATAGCCTACAATGAGCAGTTCTTC CATSRDGLWASGGIAYNEQFF
TRBJ2-1 TRBV7-6 NA few TGTGCCAGCAGCCCGCCGGGAGCCCGCCATGGGCAGTTCTTC CASSPPGARHGQFF
TRBJ1-3 TRBV5-8 NA NA TGTGCCAGCAGCTTGCCCGGCAATCCAGCTGGAAACACCATATATTTT CASSLPGNPAGNTIYF
TRBJ1-1 TRBV5-1 NA NA TGCGCCAGCAGCTTAACAGGAGCGGCCCGGGGCACTGAAGCTTTCTTT CASSLTGAARGTEAFF
TRBJ1-1 TRBV3-1 NA NA TGTGCCAGCAGCCAAGTTCGCGGACAGCCGAACACTGAAGCTTTCTTT CASSQVRGQPNTEAFF
TRBJ2-2 TRBV27 TRBD1 NA TGTGCCAGCAGCGGCGGGGACAGGGGGTATCCCGGGGAGCTGTTTTTT CASSGGDRGYPGELFF
TRBJ2-1 TRBV4-1 TRBD2 NA TGCGCCAGCAGCCAAGATCGCGGGGTAGCGGGGGCGCACAATGAGCAGTTCTTC CASSQDRGVAGAHNEQFF
TRBJ1-2 TRBV20-1 NA once TGCAGTGCCGTGGAACAGGGCTATGGCTACACCTTC CSAVEQGYGYTF
TRBJ2-2 TRBV12-3/TRBV12-4 NA NA TGTGCCAGCAGCCTTGCGGCCGGGGTTGGCGGGGAGCTGTTTTTT CASSLAAGVGGELFF
TRBJ2-7 TRBV7-2 TRBD2 many TGTGCCAGCAGCTCTCAGGGACTAGCGGTTTACGAGCAGTACTTC CASSSQGLAVYEQYF
TRBJ2-3 TRBV6-2/TRBV6-3 TRBD1 NA TGTGCCAGCAGCAGTGACAGGGGGGGCAAAGATACGCAGTATTTT CASSSDRGGKDTQYF
TRBJ1-2 TRBV6-1 TRBD1 NA TGTGCCAGCAGTGAATTTGTCGGGACAGGGCGAGATGGCTACACCTTC CASSEFVGTGRDGYTF
TRBJ2-2 TRBV19 TRBD2 NA TGTGCCAGTAGCGTGACTAGCGGGAGCCTCTTGGGCGGGGAGCTGTTTTTT CASSVTSGSLLGGELFF
TRBJ1-2 TRBV19 NA NA TGTGCCAGTAGTATCGGCGGGGGCGGAGACTATGGCTACACCTTC CASSIGGGGDYGYTF
TRBJ1-6 TRBV7-2 TRBD1 NA TGTGCCAGCAGCTTAGACCCTGCAGGGGGGGGTGGCCAGCCCCTCCACTTT CASSLDPAGGGGQPLHF
TRBJ2-1 TRBV10-3 TRBD1 NA TGTGCCATCAGCCTTTCCGGGACAGGGTACAATGAGCAGTTCTTC CAISLSGTGYNEQFF
TRBJ2-1 TRBV7-9 NA many TGTGCCAGCAGCTTAGGGGCCAACAATGAGCAGTTCTTC CASSLGANNEQFF
TRBJ2-3 TRBV7-6 NA NA TGTGCCAGCAGCGCCTCGGGGGAGGATACGCAGTATTTT CASSASGEDTQYF
TRBJ1-3 TRBV6-5 NA few TGTGCCAGCAGTTATCTAAGAGGTGAATACACCATATATTTT CASSYLRGEYTIYF
TRBJ2-7 TRBV7-2 TRBD2 few TGTGCCAGCAGCTTGCCGGGACTAGCGGGAGGGCCGGGGCAGTACTTC CASSLPGLAGGPGQYF
TRBJ2-3 TRBV7-2 TRBD2 few TGTGCCAGCAGCCCAGGGTCCCTAGCGGGGTATACGCAGTATTTT CASSPGSLAGYTQYF
TRBJ2-7 TRBV6-1 NA NA TGTGCCAGCAGTGAACGCCCTGGGGCCTACGAGCAGTACTTC CASSERPGAYEQYF
TRBJ1-6 TRBV12-3/TRBV12-4 NA NA TGTGCCAGCAGCATTGGGGAGCTCGGTTCACCCCTCCACTTT CASSIGELGSPLHF
TRBJ2-7 TRBV28 NA few TGTGCCAGCACTACACTGGGGGGTCTGGACGAGCAGTACTTC CASTTLGGLDEQYF
TRBJ1-5 TRBV11-2 NA NA TGTGCCAGCAGCTTAGATCGTCAGAACGGGAATCAGCCCCAGCATTTT CASSLDRQNGNQPQHF
TRBJ2-2 TRBV24-1 TRBD1 NA TGTGCCACCAGAGGACAGGGGGCATCCGACACCGGGGAGCTGTTTTTT CATRGQGASDTGELFF
TRBJ2-1 TRBV13 TRBD2 NA TGTGCCAGCAGCTTATCTGTTAGGCGGGAGGGCCATGAGCAGTTCTTC CASSLSVRREGHEQFF
TRBJ1-1 TRBV10-3 NA NA TGTGCCATCAGTGGGACCCGGGAGTGGGGGATGAACACTGAAGCTTTCTTT CAISGTREWGMNTEAFF
TRBJ2-3 TRBV7-2 TRBD2 few TGTGCCAGCAGCTCCCCCAGCGGGAGGTTCACAGATACGCAGTATTTT CASSSPSGRFTDTQYF
TRBJ2-7 TRBV4-1 NA NA TGCGCCAGCAGCCAAGATGTGGAGGGGTTCGCCGAGCAGTACTTC CASSQDVEGFAEQYF
TRBJ2-1 TRBV7-2 NA many TGTGCCAGCAGCCCCTTTGGGGGCAATGAGCAGTTCTTC CASSPFGGNEQFF
TRBJ2-1 TRBV29-1 NA NA TGCAGCCCTGTTGATTTCGAGCCTATCTACAATGAGCAGTTCTTC CSPVDFEPIYNEQFF
TRBJ2-3 TRBV7-2 TRBD2 few TGTGCCAGCAGCTTAGGACCGGGGCGGGAGTCCCCAGATACGCAGTATTTT CASSLGPGRESPDTQYF